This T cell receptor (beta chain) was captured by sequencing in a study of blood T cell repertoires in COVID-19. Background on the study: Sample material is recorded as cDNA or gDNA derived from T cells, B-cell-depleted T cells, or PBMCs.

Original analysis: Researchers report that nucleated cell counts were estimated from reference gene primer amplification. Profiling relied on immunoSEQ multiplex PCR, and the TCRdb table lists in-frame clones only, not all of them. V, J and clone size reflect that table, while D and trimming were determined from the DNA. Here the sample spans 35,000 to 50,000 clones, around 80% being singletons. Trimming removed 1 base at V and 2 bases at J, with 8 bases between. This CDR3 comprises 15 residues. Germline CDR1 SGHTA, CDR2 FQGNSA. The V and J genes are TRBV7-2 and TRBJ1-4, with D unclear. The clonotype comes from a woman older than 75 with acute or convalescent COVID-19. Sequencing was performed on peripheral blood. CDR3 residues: CASSLGGRTNEKLFF. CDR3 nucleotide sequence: TGTGCCAGCAGCTTAGGAGGTCGCACTAATGAAAAACTGTTTTTT.